This TCR beta chain is from a study of CD8+CD57+ T cells in acquired aplastic anemia. The CDR3 runs to 14 residues. Looked up from germline, CDR1 is KGHDR and CDR2 is SFDVKD. V shed 7 bases and J shed 3 bases, with 12 bases lying between them. By flow cytometry, patients selected for sequencing had shown an expansion of CD8+CD57+ cells. Genomic DNA was employed as the template in profiling TCR beta VDJ and CDR3. TCRdb re-called the reads with MiXCR, one entry per CDR3 protein. In the table there are under 200,000 distinct CDR3 sequences, over 40% of which are singletons. Input material: sorted CD4+, CD8+, or CD8+CD57+ T cells (not recorded which) from PBMCs. The chain recombines TRBV24-1 with TRBJ2-1; D call uncertain. This sequence was found in a human donor with aplastic anemia. CDR3 coding DNA: TGTGCCACCAGCTCGAGGCTTCTCTACAATGAGCAGTTCTTC. Translation gives CATSSRLLYNEQFF.